The 27 T cell receptor beta chains listed next were all sequenced from one sample in a study of regulatory T cells in long-lasting Graves disease. Researchers made TCR beta libraries by using iRepertoire HTBI primers and running Arm-PCR on CDR3 regions. TCRdb ran MiXCR on the multiplex PCR reads and lists one entry per CDR3 protein. The data hold 370,000 or so distinct CDR3 sequences, with 15% to 20% observed a single time. Described time point: newly diagnosed GD, antithyroid drugs for less than 3 months. After RNA was extracted from PBMCs, the TCR library was made from it. Separately, the same data were catalogued under a study of T cells in Graves' hyperthyroidism and ophthalmopathy.

The sample was peripheral blood mononuclear cells (PBMCs), taken at new diagnosis, from a patient treated with antithyroid drugs. Source of these receptors: a woman aged 18-29 years with Graves disease.

Remarks on this clonotype: Since no conserved phenylalanine or tryptophan closes the CDR3, a read error is the likely cause. The rearrangement uses TRBV30 and TRBJ2-3, with D perhaps matching TRBD1 (6 bases). V lost 1 base, J lost 6 bases, and 11 bases lay in between. From germline, CDR1 is GTSNPN and CDR2 SVGIG (reference sequence). The length of the CDR3 is 13 residues. The DNA of the CDR3 is TGTGCCTGGAGTGCAAGGGGGATGGATACGCAGTATCTT. The encoded protein is CAWSARGMDTQYL.

This clonotype was seen at least ten times. The rearrangement links TRBV6-2 or TRBV6-3 to TRBJ2-1, with TRBD2 matching over 11 bases. J gave up 7 bases and V 7 bases, and 9 bases lay outside the gene matches. The CDR3 sequence is 15 residues long. Germline values: CDR1 MNHEY, CDR2 SVGEGT. Here the CDR3 DNA reads TGTGCCAGCATCTCACTAGCGGGAGTGGGGAATGAGCAGTTCTTC. It is translated as CASISLAGVGNEQFF.

Concerning this clonotype: This sequence is one base from a far larger clone and is likely a read error. The chain joins TRBV7-8 to TRBJ2-1, with D tentatively TRBD1 or TRBD2 (5 bases each). The CDR3 extends over 15 amino acids. V lost 3 bases and J lost 10, with 19 bases in between. Germline V gives CDR1 SGHVS, CDR2 FQNEAQ. CDR3 protein: CASSLSRDGSYEQFF. CDR3 DNA sequence: TGTGCCAGCAGCTTGAGTCGGGACGGCTCCTACGAGCAGTTCTTC. The full variable domain, its missing parts supplied by reference TRBV7-8 and TRBJ2-1, is GAGVSQSPRYKVAKRGQDVALRCDPISGHVSLFWYQQALGQGPEFLTYFQNEAQLDKSGLPSDRFFAERPEGSVSTLKIQRTQQEDSAVYLCASSLSRDGSYEQFFGPGTRLTVL.

This clonotype has ten or more counts. The rearrangement links TRBV9 to TRBJ1-1, with D unresolved. Trimming shortened V by 4 bases and J by 0 bases, and 16 bases separated the two germline ends. Germline V CDR1 and CDR2: SGDLS, YYNGEE. This CDR3 has 16 amino acids. The DNA for the CDR3 is TGTGCCAGCAGCCCCCCTTCCGGGAACTTGAACACTGAAGCTTTCTTT. Residues: CASSPPSGNLNTEAFF.

This clonotype was seen at least ten times. The chain links TRBV12-3 or TRBV12-4 to TRBJ1-5; 7 nucleotides line up with TRBD1. Trimming removed 6 bases from V and 5 bases from J; junction bases left unmatched: 10. CDR3 length: 15 amino acids. In DNA form, the CDR3 reads TGTGCCAGCAGCCAGGGACAGTCTCTCGATCAGCCCCAGCATTTT. It yields the protein CASSQGQSLDQPQHF.

Note on this clonotype: Given a far larger clone just one base away, this is likely a sequencing read error. The genes are TRBV7-3 and TRBJ2-3; 8 bases are shared with TRBD2. CDR1 SGHTA and CDR2 FQGTGA come from the germline V gene. The CDR3 covers 15 residues. In DNA, the CDR3 is TGTGCCAGCAGCCAAGATCGGGGGGGCTTGGATACGCAGTGTTTT. Translation: CASSQDRGGLDTQCF.

This clonotype was seen once. The gene calls are TRBV3-1 and TRBJ2-7; 7 bases fit TRBD1. V was clipped by 4 bases and J by 5 bases; unmatched bases: 11. The CDR3 spans 15 residues. Per germline, CDR1 LGHDT and CDR2 YNNKEL (reference sequence). The CDR3 is CASSPEWTGTHEQYF. In DNA form, the CDR3 reads TGTGCCAGCAGCCCCGAGTGGACAGGTACCCACGAGCAGTACTTC.

This clonotype was seen at least ten times. The rearrangement joins TRBV18 to TRBJ2-7; D gene uncertain. The germline V gene encodes CDR1 KGHSH and CDR2 LQKENI. Trimming left V 1 base short and J 2 bases short, with 6 bases between. The CDR3 runs 13 residues. DNA for the CDR3: TGTGCCAGCTCACCACAGGGTACCTACGAGCAGTACTTC. Translation gives CASSPQGTYEQYF.

The CDR3 spells CASSSAEGEQFF. CDR3 in DNA: TGTGCCAGCAGTTCGGCAGAGGGTGAGCAGTTCTTC. The chain combines TRBV6-2 or TRBV6-3 with TRBJ2-1; D possibly corresponds to TRBD2 (5 bases). The V end lost 4 bases, the J end lost 9 bases, and 10 bases lay between the germline ends. Germline CDR1 is MNHEY and CDR2 is SVGEGT. CDR3 length: 12 residues.

This clonotype was seen ten or more times. V gene TRBV12-3 or TRBV12-4 combines with J gene TRBJ1-5; D not resolved. Trimming shortened V by 6 bases and J by 3 bases, and 12 bases separated the two germline ends. This CDR3 is built from 14 residues. CDR3 DNA sequence: TGTGCCAGCAGGCGCGGAGATCTCAATCAGCCCCAGCATTTT. Encoded protein: CASRRGDLNQPQHF.

Of note for this clonotype: A much larger clone is a single base away; this may be a read error. V usage is TRBV2 and J usage is TRBJ1-5; 7 nucleotides match TRBD1. CDR3 length: 14 amino acids. Germline V gene data show CDR1 as SNHLY and CDR2 as FYNNEI. CDR3 in amino acids: CASGTGTDSQLQHF. The CDR3 coding sequence is TGTGCCAGCGGAACAGGGACAGACTCACAGCTCCAGCATTTT.

About this clonotype: This may come from a read error, since a much larger clone is one base off. The chain is built from TRBV7-3 and TRBJ1-1; D is unresolved. Germline V gene data show CDR1 as SGHTA and CDR2 as FQGTGA. This CDR3 is built from 14 residues. Between the trimmed V and J ends, which lost 5 bases and 1 base, there was a span of 11 bases. The CDR3 here is CASSRLTENTEAFF. In nucleotides, the CDR3 is TGTGCCAGCAGCCGCCTTACCGAGAACACTGAAGCTTTCTTT.

The sample holds many counts of this clonotype. CDR3 bases: TGCGCCAGCAGAGCGCCGGGGTTCGGGGGGAATGAGCAGTTCTTC. It is translated as CASRAPGFGGNEQFF. The chain combines TRBV5-1 with TRBJ2-1, with TRBD2 matching 7 bases. CDR3 size: 15 residues. Per germline, CDR1 SGHRS and CDR2 YFSETQ. With V trimmed by 5 bases and J by 7 bases, 12 bases remained unmatched.

This clonotype was recorded many times. The rearrangement uses TRBV5-1 and TRBJ1-2; D gene ambiguous. The ends were cut back, 4 bases at V and 4 bases at J, with 8 bases in the middle. The germline V gene encodes CDR1 SGHRS and CDR2 YFSETQ. CDR3 length: 12 amino acids. The CDR3 region is CASSPSSYGYTF. In nucleotides, the CDR3 is TGCGCCAGCAGCCCCTCAAGCTATGGCTACACCTTC.

This clonotype was seen many times. The V gene is TRBV20-1, the J gene TRBJ2-7, with D perhaps TRBD1 (6 bases). Germline CDR1 reads DFQATT; CDR2 reads SNEGSKA (reference sequence). The CDR3 has 15 residues. V was shortened by 1 base and J by 3 bases, with 16 bases between the two germline ends. The CDR3 nucleotides read TGCAGTGCTAGAGGGGGGACAAGGGAAAACTACGAGCAGTACTTC. Translating it yields CSARGGTRENYEQYF.

In this sample, this clonotype turned up many times. This sequence joins TRBV7-2 and TRBJ2-1; 12 nucleotides agree with TRBD2. J was trimmed by 8 bases and V by 5 bases; bases with no gene match: 16. The CDR3 contains 18 residues. Germline V lookup: CDR1 SGHTA, CDR2 FQGNSA. The DNA for the CDR3 is TGTGCCAGCAGCCCACCCTCCTCGACTAGCGGGAGTTCCCATGAGCAGTTCTTC. This sequence encodes CASSPPSSTSGSSHEQFF.

This clonotype was counted many times. The rearrangement links TRBV30 to TRBJ2-3; no reliable D call. This CDR3 contains 11 residues. V lost 3 bases, J lost 2 bases, and 3 bases lay in between. From germline, CDR1 is GTSNPN and CDR2 SVGIG (reference sequence). CDR3 sequence reads: CAWSPTDTQYF. The CDR3 DNA sequence: TGTGCCTGGAGCCCCACAGATACGCAGTATTTT.

This clonotype was recorded a few times. The chain employs TRBV15 and TRBJ2-2, with unresolved D. The germline CDR1 and CDR2 sequences are LNHNV and YYDKDF (reference sequence). V dropped 5 bases and J dropped 7 bases, with 8 bases sitting between them. This CDR3 spans 12 amino acids. The CDR3 loop reads CATSARLGELFF. Here the CDR3 DNA reads TGTGCCACCAGCGCCCGCCTCGGGGAGCTGTTTTTT. The full variable domain, its missing parts supplied by reference TRBV15 and TRBJ2-2, is DAMVIQNPRYQVTQFGKPVTLSCSQTLNHNVMYWYQQKSSQAPKLLFHYYDKDFNNEADTPDNFQSRRPNTSFCFLDIRSPGLGDTAMYLCATSARLGELFFGEGSRLTVL.

This clonotype has a count of ten or more. The V gene is TRBV3-1, the J gene TRBJ2-5; D is unresolved. V was trimmed by 0 bases and J by 7 bases, leaving 3 bases between them. There are 11 residues in the CDR3. The germline V gene encodes CDR1 LGHDT and CDR2 YNNKEL (reference sequence). The CDR3 bases are TGTGCCAGCAGCCAAGAAGTGACCCAGTACTTC. Protein product: CASSQEVTQYF.

This clonotype was seen repeatedly, ten times or more. The chain carries TRBV5-1 and TRBJ2-1, with D possibly being TRBD2 (6 bases). CDR3 length: 16 residues. Trimming stripped 2 bases from V and 8 bases from J, with 20 bases between. Germline CDR1 SGHRS, CDR2 YFSETQ. The CDR3 DNA sequence: TGCGCCAGCAGCTTCGGGGCGGGACGTTCGGCGGATGAGCAGTTCTTC. It is translated as CASSFGAGRSADEQFF.

A word on this clonotype: A much larger clone differs from this one at a single base, so this may be a read error. The rearrangement links TRBV11-2 to TRBJ2-7; 8 positions match TRBD2. The germline V gene encodes CDR1 SGHAT and CDR2 FQNNGV. The CDR3 consists of 15 residues. CDR3 sequence: CASSFSGGPSYGQYF. CDR3 nucleotides: TGTGCCAGCAGCTTCAGCGGGGGTCCCTCCTACGGGCAGTACTTC.

Ten or more counts support this clonotype. V usage is TRBV7-9 and J usage is TRBJ2-1; no clear D gene. V shed 1 base and J shed 10 bases, with 14 bases lying between them. The CDR3 length is 14 residues. Germline V lookup: CDR1 SEHNR, CDR2 FQNEAQ (reference sequence). The CDR3 sequence is CASSLEYGLGEQFF. The CDR3 nucleotides are TGTGCCAGCAGCTTAGAATACGGCCTCGGGGAGCAGTTCTTC.

This clonotype was counted ten times or more. This rearrangement joins TRBV20-1 to TRBJ2-7; weak D call: TRBD2 (6 bases). The V gene's germline CDR1 is DFQATT and CDR2 SNEGSKA (reference sequence). The CDR3 totals 14 residues. V lost 5 bases, J lost 0 bases, and 14 bases lay in between. The DNA for the CDR3 is TGCAGTGCTGGGGACTTTCAGAGCTCCTACGAGCAGTACTTC. Its protein is CSAGDFQSSYEQYF.

In this sample, this clonotype turned up many times. V usage is TRBV7-8 and J usage is TRBJ2-1; tentative D call: TRBD2 (5 bases). The CDR3 totals 15 residues. V was shortened by 1 base and J by 10 bases, with 17 bases between the two germline ends. Germline V lookup: CDR1 SGHVS, CDR2 FQNEAQ. CDR3 amino acids: CASSLGGLYISEQFF. In DNA form, the CDR3 reads TGTGCCAGCAGCTTAGGAGGACTCTACATATCAGAGCAGTTCTTC.

This clonotype came up many times. The chain links TRBV6-1 to TRBJ1-5, with 8 bases matching TRBD1. Trimming cost V 6 bases and J 2 bases; bases outside gene matches: 0. Germline V gene data show CDR1 as MNHNS and CDR2 as SASEGT. The CDR3 is 13 residues long. CDR3 DNA: TGTGCCAGCAGGACAGGGGGCAATCAGCCCCAGCATTTT. This sequence encodes CASRTGGNQPQHF.

This clonotype was counted at least ten times. The CDR3 here is CATSDPRPNTGELFF. The CDR3 coding sequence is TGTGCCACCAGTGATCCGAGACCGAACACCGGGGAGCTGTTTTTT. The J gene is TRBJ2-2, the V gene TRBV24-1, with D unresolved. CDR3 length equals 15 residues. V was trimmed by 3 bases and J by 0 bases, leaving 7 bases between them. Germline V CDR1 and CDR2: KGHDR, SFDVKD.

The sample holds many counts of this clonotype. This sequence joins TRBV5-1 and TRBJ2-3; perhaps TRBD1 as D (6 bases). The CDR3 consists of 16 residues. Germline V gene data show CDR1 as SGHRS and CDR2 as YFSETQ. V dropped 6 bases and J dropped 1 base, with 18 bases sitting between them. This CDR3 is CASTMRGSWRTDTQYF. In DNA form, the CDR3 reads TGCGCCAGCACCATGAGGGGGAGCTGGCGCACAGATACGCAGTATTTT.